This T cell receptor (beta chain) was captured by sequencing in a study of blood T cells in healthy people across ages (dated by TCRdb to the mid-2010s). In the study overall: In model experiments, template switching captured roughly one uniquely barcoded TCR beta cDNA molecule for every two T cells. Using deep sequencing normalized with unique cDNA molecular identifiers, the study measured how TCR beta repertoire diversity changes with age. The donors were divided into four age groups: young (average around 15 years), middle-aged (approximately 41), aged (roughly 60) and long-lived (more than 75). To avoid experimental bias, donors of different ages were spread randomly across the sequencing lanes. Using the same blood draw, the study looked at two additional independent replicas of 1 million unique cDNA reads for two donors, one aged 18 to 30 and the other aged 80 or older.

Of note for this clonotype: The antigen it binds to is not known. Qualities for individual bases were not recorded, and no much larger clone is one base off.

The library was obtained by 5' RACE. The sample was run on an Illumina HiSeq 2500. A second PCR of about 6 to 12 cycles was run with a J-beta primer mix and a sample-barcoded 5' primer. Each TCR beta cDNA molecule received a unique molecular identifier from a template-switch 5' adaptor carrying 12 random nucleotides. Each sample yielded at least 2.5 million CDR3-containing paired-end reads. All of the RNA was converted into first-strand cDNA using the Mint cDNA synthesis kit, with a TRBC-specific oligonucleotide serving as the primer. After uracil-DNA glycosylase treatment, a first 18-cycle PCR used universal primers M1SS and BC2_uni_R on all cDNA. The authors' analysis ran thus. For normalization, 1 million high-quality reads, each with a distinct molecular identifier, were randomly selected from each sample. Reads with shared molecular identifiers were discarded instead of being binned into consensus sequences. CDR3 identification, clonotype clustering and error correction used MiTCR with a Q25 quality threshold and the strictest error-elimination algorithm. A nonparametric unseen species model with Euler transformation was used to estimate a lower bound on total TCR beta diversity. In TCRdb, the public reads were trimmed at Q25 with fastp and aligned with MiXCR, with productive beta chains retained. All rows with the same CDR3 protein become a single entry with the most common DNA and genes. None of the V and J calls come from the authors' own analysis; TCRdb made them. This sample holds around 650,000 distinct CDR3 sequences; around 38% were observed only once. Around 30% of the sample is in the top ten clones.

Study-wide conclusions, independent of this receptor: Estimates of total diversity from one million sequenced T cells were regarded as lower bounds and underestimates. Because the CMV infection status of the donors was unknown, age-related changes in expanded clonotypes may potentially have been confounded. Compared with the aged group, the long-lived group had more naive CD4+ T cells, fewer expanded clones and increased TCR diversity, suggesting age selection. Conclusive comparison of naive and antigen-experienced compartments was prevented by the profiling of bulk unsorted PBMCs. Observed TCR beta diversity per million T cells fell roughly linearly with age, and a significant reduction was already apparent by age around 40. A strong correlation was found between observed TCR beta diversity and the percentage of naive T cells measured by flow cytometry.

Here V drops 7 bases and J drops 3 bases, and the junction holds 21 bases not matched to any gene. CDR3 length: 20 amino acids, cysteine to phenylalanine. The entry retains the CDR3 DNA only, 60 bases that are in frame from base 1. The germline V gene sets CDR1 to SGHDN and CDR2 to FVKESK. Donors were a few dozen systemically healthy Caucasian individuals from Russia aged roughly 6 to 100 years. Around 10 milliliters of peripheral blood were drawn from each donor into EDTA-treated Vacutainer tubes. PBMCs were isolated by Ficoll-Paque density-gradient centrifugation, with at least 6 million obtained per sample. Total RNA was extracted from PBMCs with Trizol reagent, with at least 6 micrograms obtained per sample. The percentages of naive CD45RAhigh/CD27high T cells were determined by flow cytometry on a PBMC aliquot from every donor.

The V and J segments used are TRBV14 and TRBJ1-6; TRBD1 aligns with 7 central bases. The source material was blood. The TCR comes from an elderly man in good health. The CDR3 amino acid sequence is: CASMVKGAKPHVRYNSPLHF. The sequenced DNA is TGTGCCAGCATGGTTAAGGGGGCCAAACCCCACGTCCGCTATAATTCACCCCTCCACTTT. The full variable domain, with segments outside the CDR3 supplied by the reference TRBV14 and TRBJ1-6 proteins, appears as EAGVTQFPSHSVIEKGQTVTLRCDPISGHDNLYWYRRVMGKEIKFLLHFVKESKQDESGMPNNRFLAERTGGTYSTLKVQPAELEDSGVYFCASMVKGAKPHVRYNSPLHFGNGTRLTVT.